The entry below gives a single T cell receptor beta chain sequence along with its context. Per the original data handling: Using reference gene primer amplification, nucleated cell counts were estimated. This table comes from immunoSEQ multiplex PCR, and its TCRdb copy is limited to in-frame clones, with some not included. The DNA gave D and trimming, while V, J and clone size come from that table. This repertoire shows about 170,000 clones, around two thirds found once; its top ten account for around 3%. CDR3 size: 12 residues. V lost 1 base and J 6 bases, leaving 8 bases between the germline ends. This record comes from a study of blood T cell repertoires in COVID-19. Study in general: The United States, Italy and Spain were the sources of the acute and convalescent COVID-19 samples. T cells, B-cell-depleted T cells, or PBMCs supplied cDNA or gDNA.

The material sequenced was peripheral blood. This chain connects TRBV5-3 to TRBJ2-7; D may be TRBD1 (5 bases). TRBV5-3 falls under the ORF class, with uncertain function. This TCR was sampled from an elderly woman with acute or convalescent COVID-19. The CDR3 spells CARSLRGSEQYF. CDR3 nucleotides: TGTGCCAGAAGCTTGAGGGGTTCCGAGCAGTACTTC.